A single sample is the source of the 6 T cell receptor beta chains below, sequenced in a study of shared clonotypes between healthy human individuals. TCRdb's copy holds only in-frame clones and misses some; the assay was immunoSEQ multiplex PCR. The sample includes more than 900,000 clones, around 78% of them seen just once. Sequencing input: memory CD4+ T cells from PBMCs. Subset meaning: CD45RA-negative fraction. The receptors stem from a man between 18 and 29 years old in good health. Some clones in this sample may be carry-over from other donors' samples.

This clone has just one count. The chain couples TRBV6-1 to TRBJ2-3; 10 nucleotides line up with TRBD2. Germline V gene lookup returns CDR1 MNHNS and CDR2 SASEGT. The CDR3 is 16 residues long. Trimming cost V 0 bases and J 7 bases; bases outside gene matches: 7. The CDR3 region is CASSEAPSGRRYTQYF. DNA of the CDR3: TGTGCCAGCAGTGAAGCCCCTAGCGGGAGAAGGTATACGCAGTATTTT.

The V call is TRBV18, the J call TRBJ2-6; D not certain. Germline CDR1 and CDR2: KGHSH and LQKENI. This CDR3 has 11 residues. Trimming shortened V by 3 bases and J by 10 bases, and 4 bases separated the two germline ends. In DNA, the CDR3 is TGTGCCAGCTCACCTGATAACGTCCTGACTTTC. Residues: CASSPDNVLTF.

On this clone itself: A much bigger clone sits one base away, suggesting this may be a read error. V is TRBV29-1 and J is TRBJ2-4; D possibly matches TRBD1 or TRBD2 (5 bases each). Trimming left V 4 bases short and J 8 bases short, with 18 bases between. Germline V lookup: CDR1 SQVTM, CDR2 ANQGSEA. This CDR3 spans 14 amino acids. CDR3 region: CSVGGGGTLDIQYF. The CDR3 coding sequence is TGCAGCGTTGGAGGTGGGGGTACCCTAGACATTCAGTACTTC.

The DNA of the CDR3 is TGCGCCAGCAGTGAAAGGACAGGACTCTACGAGCAGTACTTC. Translated: CASSERTGLYEQYF. The V gene is TRBV10-1, the J gene TRBJ2-7; 7 nucleotides match TRBD1. The trim removed 3 bases at V and 3 bases at J, leaving 5 bases unmatched. CDR1 WNHNN and CDR2 SYGVQD come from the germline V gene (reference sequence). The CDR3 sequence is 14 residues long.

This clone was picked up one time. The rearrangement uses TRBV27 and TRBJ2-7; D assignment may be TRBD1 or TRBD2 (5 bases each). Trimming took 5 bases from V and 3 from J, leaving 11 bases between them. Germline V CDR1 and CDR2: MNHEY, SMNVEV (reference sequence). This CDR3 region has 13 residues. The CDR3 DNA reads as TGTGCCAGCAGTATAATGGGGGACTACGAGCAGTACTTC. Protein sequence: CASSIMGDYEQYF.

The genes are TRBV7-6 and TRBJ1-3, with no clear D. Germline V CDR1 and CDR2: SGHVS, FNYEAQ. This CDR3 region has 17 residues. Trimming took 2 bases from V and 0 from J, leaving 14 bases between them. The CDR3 loop reads CASSLPAATTSGNTIYF. The CDR3 DNA is TGTGCCAGCAGCTTACCGGCAGCTACGACCTCTGGAAACACCATATATTTT.